This paragraph reports one TCR beta chain. Its antigen is unidentified. The CDR3 length is 15 residues. Looked up from germline, CDR1 is LGHNA and CDR2 is YNFKEQ. Trimming shortened V by 0 bases and J by 6 bases, and 14 bases separated the two germline ends. CD45RO/CCR7/CD25/CD127/CD95/CD27 separated CD4+ naive, central memory, regulatory and stem cell-like memory cells by sorting. This specimen belongs to a study of beta chain features in type 1 diabetes. General study findings and limits: There were fewer insertions and more deletions at the VDJ junctions of type 1 diabetes patients.

Sequencing targeted expressed TCRB transcripts, as all isolated RNA had been reverse transcribed. Method: immunoSEQ multiplex PCR; TCRdb's copy keeps in-frame clones and lacks some. The data show about 900,000 clones, 15% to 20% seen once. Material for sequencing was naive CD4+ T cells from blood. The receptor was isolated from a woman aged 18 to 35 in good health. The gene calls are TRBV4-2 and TRBJ1-1; no definite D call. The CDR3 nucleotides are TGTGCCAGCAGCCAAGAGGAGGGAGTATACCCTGAAGCTTTCTTT. This translates into CASSQEEGVYPEAFF.